The next 26 T cell receptor beta chains were all read from a single sample in a study of neoadjuvant anti-PD-1 for oral cavity cancer. Generated by immunoSEQ multiplex PCR, the TCRdb table keeps only in-frame clones and is missing some. The sample has some 33,000 clones, around nine tenths seen once. The source material was PBMCs, sampled before nivolumab (anti-PD-1) treatment. Receptors originate from a person between 40 and 80 years old with oral cavity squamous cell carcinoma.

The chain recombines TRBV28 with TRBJ1-1, with D uncertain. Trimming took off 5 bases at V and 1 base at J, with 8 bases between the two ends. The CDR3 is made up of 13 amino acids. Germline values: CDR1 MDHEN, CDR2 SYDVKM. The CDR3 region has the DNA TGTGCCAGCAGTCACGACAAGAACACTGAAGCTTTCTTT. This gives the protein CASSHDKNTEAFF.

This clone is a singleton in its sample. The chain combines TRBV19 with TRBJ1-1; D unresolved. V was trimmed by 3 bases and J by 2 bases, leaving 13 bases between them. Germline loops: CDR1 LNHDA, CDR2 SQIVND (reference sequence). There are 15 residues in the CDR3. CDR3 DNA: TGTGCCAGTAGTATCGGGGAGGCTATAAACACTGAAGCTTTCTTT. Protein product: CASSIGEAINTEAFF.

This clone was detected only a few times. The chain joins TRBV4-3 to TRBJ1-1, with TRBD1 identical over 9 bases. Per germline, CDR1 LGHNA and CDR2 YSLEER. This CDR3 comprises 14 residues. J was trimmed by 4 bases and V by 4 bases; bases with no gene match: 4. The CDR3 bases are TGCGCCAGCAGCCTCGGGACAGGGATCACTGAAGCTTTCTTT. Translating gives CASSLGTGITEAFF.

As regards this clone: At one of its ends the junction is not consistent with the germline gene, which may arise from a read error. This sequence joins TRBV2 and TRBJ2-7; D is tentatively TRBD1 or TRBD2 (5 bases each). CDR3 length equals 12 residues. CDR1 SNHLY and CDR2 FYNNEI come from the germline V gene. The CDR3 protein is CASTELGGEQYF. CDR3 coding DNA: TGTGCCAGCACTGAACTTGGGGGCGAGCAGTACTTC.

The V and J genes are TRBV2 and TRBJ2-2; tentatively, D is TRBD1 (5 bases). CDR1 is SNHLY and CDR2 is FYNNEI in the germline V gene. This CDR3 region has 17 residues. V lost 6 bases and J 0 bases, leaving 17 bases between the germline ends. The CDR3 DNA reads TGTGCCAGCAGAGGAAGAAGACAGTCTGCGAACACCGGGGAGCTGTTTTTT. It encodes CASRGRRQSANTGELFF.

The chain couples TRBV5-1 to TRBJ2-7; 8 bases are a match to TRBD2. Germline trimming cut 4 bases from V and 2 bases from J; bases unmatched to any gene: 11. The CDR3 length is 16 residues. Germline V gene lookup returns CDR1 SGHRS and CDR2 YFSETQ. CDR3 protein: CASSPGGAARTYEQYF. CDR3 coding DNA: TGCGCCAGCAGCCCGGGGGGGGCAGCCCGAACCTACGAGCAGTACTTC.

V usage is TRBV7-9 and J usage is TRBJ2-6; 8 bases fit TRBD1. The CDR3 is 17 residues long. The V segment lost 5 bases and the J segment 0 bases; nucleotides outside the gene matches: 6. The germline CDR1 and CDR2 sequences are SEHNR and FQNEAQ (reference sequence). The CDR3 loop is CASSPGQGSSGANVLTF. The CDR3 DNA sequence: TGTGCCAGCAGCCCCGGACAGGGATCCTCTGGGGCCAACGTCCTGACTTTC.

V usage is TRBV5-1 and J usage is TRBJ2-5; TRBD1 agrees at 8 bases. Germline assignment: CDR1 SGHRS and CDR2 YFSETQ. This CDR3 spans 14 amino acids. V was clipped by 3 bases and J by 5 bases; unmatched bases: 6. In DNA form, the CDR3 reads TGCGCCAGCAGCTCGGACAGGGTCATGGAGACCCAGTACTTC. This codes for CASSSDRVMETQYF.

The rearrangement links TRBV4-3 to TRBJ2-1; 9 positions match TRBD2. The CDR3 is 16 amino acids. Unmatched junction bases numbered 0, after V lost 0 bases and J lost 0 bases. Germline loops: CDR1 LGHNA, CDR2 YSLEER. The CDR3 DNA reads as TGCGCCAGCAGCCAAGAAGCGGGGGGCTCCTACAATGAGCAGTTCTTC. Residues: CASSQEAGGSYNEQFF.

The chain has TRBV6-5 and TRBJ2-5, with unresolved D. Trimming shortened V by 0 bases and J by 0 bases, and 5 bases separated the two germline ends. Germline V gene data show CDR1 as MNHEY and CDR2 as SVGAGI. This CDR3 spans 14 amino acids. In DNA form, the CDR3 reads TGTGCCAGCAGTTACTCAGGCAACCAAGAGACCCAGTACTTC. As protein: CASSYSGNQETQYF.

The chain joins TRBV19 to TRBJ2-7; perhaps TRBD1 as D (5 bases). The length of the CDR3 is 14 residues. The germline CDR1 and CDR2 sequences are LNHDA and SQIVND (reference sequence). V was shortened by 5 bases and J by 2 bases, with 13 bases between the two germline ends. The chain's CDR3 is CASSPGPNPYEQYF. In DNA, the CDR3 is TGTGCCAGTAGTCCAGGGCCCAACCCCTACGAGCAGTACTTC. The full variable domain, its missing parts supplied by reference TRBV19 and TRBJ2-7, is DGGITQSPKYLFRKEGQNVTLSCEQNLNHDAMYWYRQDPGQGLRLIYYSQIVNDFQKGDIAEGYSVSREKKESFPLTVTSAQKNPTAFYLCASSPGPNPYEQYFGPGTRLTVT.

J is TRBJ2-7 and V is TRBV5-6, with D possibly being TRBD2 (5 bases). V lost 0 bases and J 0 bases, leaving 10 bases between the germline ends. Looked up from germline, CDR1 is SGHDT and CDR2 is YYEEEE. The CDR3 loop spans 15 amino acids. The CDR3 DNA follows: TGTGCCAGCAGCTTGGCGGGGATGTCCTCCTACGAGCAGTACTTC. It is translated as CASSLAGMSSYEQYF.

In its sample, this clone was seen once. This chain connects TRBV28 to TRBJ2-7; weak D call: TRBD2 (6 bases). Germline-derived CDR1 and CDR2 are MDHEN and SYDVKM. The length of the CDR3 is 15 residues. The V end was cut by 2 bases, the J end by 6 bases, with 17 bases between. The DNA of the CDR3 is TGTGCCAGCAGTTTACCGGGCAGGGTGGGAGGCGAGCAGTACTTC. Translation gives CASSLPGRVGGEQYF.

The CDR3 sequence: CAISDPRQGTNEKLFF. DNA of the CDR3: TGTGCCATCAGTGACCCCAGACAGGGGACTAATGAAAAACTGTTTTTT. This chain links TRBV10-3 with TRBJ1-4; TRBD1 agrees at 8 bases. CDR3 length: 16 residues. V lost 3 bases and J lost 2; bases outside the gene matches: 5. The germline V gene encodes CDR1 ENHRY and CDR2 SYGVKD.

V usage is TRBV9 and J usage is TRBJ2-1; 8 nucleotides align to TRBD2. V was pared by 10 bases and J by 8 bases, with 11 bases of the junction left unmatched. Germline CDR1 and CDR2: SGDLS and YYNGEE. The CDR3 has 13 residues. The CDR3, as DNA: TGTGCCTCAACGGGGGGGACGATGGATGAGCAGTTCTTC. Amino acid sequence: CASTGGTMDEQFF. Supplemented by reference TRBV9 and TRBJ2-1, the full variable domain reads DSGVTQTPKHLITATGQRVTLRCSPRSGDLSVYWYQQSLDQGLQFLIQYYNGEERAKGNILERFSAQQFPDLHSELNLSSLELGDSALYFCASTGGTMDEQFFGPGTRLTVL.

The rearrangement joins TRBV9 to TRBJ2-1; D perhaps matches TRBD2 (6 bases). Germline assignment: CDR1 SGDLS and CDR2 YYNGEE. Trimming took 0 bases from V and 8 from J, leaving 15 bases between them. This CDR3 is built from 15 residues. CDR3 amino acids: CASSVVEGGGYEQFF. DNA for the CDR3: TGTGCCAGCAGCGTAGTAGAGGGAGGAGGTTATGAGCAGTTCTTC.

The rearrangement joins TRBV30 to TRBJ2-5, with D possibly TRBD2 on 6 matching bases. There are 14 residues in the CDR3. V was clipped by 0 bases and J by 5 bases, with 13 bases between them. CDR1 is GTSNPN and CDR2 is SVGIG in the germline V gene (reference sequence). Written as DNA, the CDR3 is TGTGCCTGGAGTGTACAGGCGGCGGGGGAGACCCAGTACTTC. It yields the protein CAWSVQAAGETQYF.

The V call is TRBV5-8, the J call TRBJ2-7; 8 bases match TRBD1. The CDR3 runs 15 residues. Germline V CDR1 and CDR2: SGHTS, YDEGEE. The trim removed 5 bases at V and 3 bases at J, leaving 10 bases unmatched. This CDR3 is CASRDGQGGVYEQYF. DNA of the CDR3: TGTGCCAGCAGAGACGGACAGGGAGGCGTCTACGAGCAGTACTTC.

The chain combines TRBV5-1 with TRBJ2-7; no firm D call. Germline CDR1 is SGHRS and CDR2 is YFSETQ. Trimming shortened V by 1 base and J by 5 bases, and 4 bases separated the two germline ends. CDR3 length: 11 amino acids. This chain's CDR3 is CASSLLDEQYF. The CDR3 DNA reads TGCGCCAGCAGCTTGTTAGACGAGCAGTACTTC. The full variable domain, its missing parts supplied by reference TRBV5-1 and TRBJ2-7, is KAGVTQTPRYLIKTRGQQVTLSCSPISGHRSVSWYQQTPGQGLQFLFEYFSETQRNKGNFPGRFSGRQFSNSRSEMNVSTLELGDSALYLCASSLLDEQYFGPGTRLTVT.

The CDR3 nucleotides are TGCAGCGCGGACACCAGACGCCAAGCTAACTATGGCTACACCTTC. This gives the protein CSADTRRQANYGYTF. The chain links TRBV29-1 to TRBJ1-2; a possible D gene is TRBD1 (5 bases). Germline CDR1 SQVTM, CDR2 ANQGSEA. Trimming left V 7 bases short and J 0 bases short, with 18 bases between. The CDR3 consists of 15 residues.

J is TRBJ1-4 and V is TRBV5-1; D unclear. The CDR3 has 15 residues. Trimming shortened V by 0 bases and J by 1 base, and 7 bases separated the two germline ends. Germline V CDR1 and CDR2: SGHRS, YFSETQ. The CDR3 sequence: CASSLGPGTNEKLFF. CDR3 bases: TGCGCCAGCAGCTTGGGTCCGGGAACTAATGAAAAACTGTTTTTT. Based on the CDR3 plus reference TRBV5-1 and TRBJ1-4, the full variable domain is KAGVTQTPRYLIKTRGQQVTLSCSPISGHRSVSWYQQTPGQGLQFLFEYFSETQRNKGNFPGRFSGRQFSNSRSEMNVSTLELGDSALYLCASSLGPGTNEKLFFGSGTQLSVL.

The chain combines TRBV19 with TRBJ2-7; TRBD1 is a possible D gene (5 bases). The CDR3 contains 14 residues. The V gene's germline CDR1 is LNHDA and CDR2 SQIVND (reference sequence). The V and J ends lost 6 bases and 2 bases respectively, with 14 bases between them. In DNA form, the CDR3 reads TGTGCCAGTAGGACGGATGGGGCCACCTACGAGCAGTACTTC. It encodes CASRTDGATYEQYF.

This sequence joins TRBV10-3 and TRBJ2-4; 12 bases line up with TRBD2. This CDR3 contains 14 residues. Trimming at V came to 11 bases and at J to 8 bases, leaving 10 bases not matched to a gene. Per germline, CDR1 ENHRY and CDR2 SYGVKD. This CDR3 reads CASRLAGDVDIQYF. CDR3 DNA sequence: TGTGCCTCCAGACTAGCGGGGGACGTGGACATTCAGTACTTC.

This rearrangement joins TRBV19 to TRBJ2-1; possibly TRBD1 or TRBD2 for D (5 bases each). Trimming pared 3 bases from V and 5 bases from J, leaving 14 bases between. Germline loops: CDR1 LNHDA, CDR2 SQIVND (reference sequence). The CDR3 is made up of 15 amino acids. CDR3 region: CASSIGHDGNNEQFF. As DNA, the CDR3 is TGTGCCAGTAGTATCGGACACGACGGGAACAATGAGCAGTTCTTC.

The genes are TRBV9 and TRBJ2-7; D is uncertain. V was pared by 2 bases and J by 0 bases, with 6 bases between. This CDR3 is built from 13 residues. The germline gives CDR1 SGDLS, CDR2 YYNGEE. As DNA, the CDR3 is TGTGCCAGCAGCGTGTCCCCCTCCTACGAGCAGTACTTC. It is translated as CASSVSPSYEQYF. Supplemented by reference TRBV9 and TRBJ2-7, the full variable domain reads DSGVTQTPKHLITATGQRVTLRCSPRSGDLSVYWYQQSLDQGLQFLIQYYNGEERAKGNILERFSAQQFPDLHSELNLSSLELGDSALYFCASSVSPSYEQYFGPGTRLTVT.

The chain employs TRBV9 and TRBJ2-1, with 8 bases lining up with TRBD1. Germline V gene lookup returns CDR1 SGDLS and CDR2 YYNGEE. The CDR3 contains 17 residues. V lost 3 bases, J lost 6 bases, and 14 bases stayed unmatched. The CDR3 loop reads CASSDSHPDRGANEQFF. CDR3 in DNA: TGTGCCAGCAGCGACAGCCACCCTGACAGGGGAGCCAATGAGCAGTTCTTC.